The present T cell receptor (beta chain) was sequenced within a study of OX40 agonist ivuxolimab in advanced cancers. Study in general: Ivuxolimab, which is an agonistic anti-OX40 (CD134) antibody, was administered to the patients.

Regarding the study as a whole: CD8+ T cells showed, on average, more clonal expansion than CD4+ cells. Clonal expansion by week 6 occurred in CD4+ and CD8+ blood T cells (at 0.1 to 3.0 mg/kg).

Trimming removed 6 bases from V and 8 bases from J; junction bases left unmatched: 12. The CDR3 is made up of 15 amino acids. Germline V gives CDR1 SNHLY, CDR2 FYNNEI. Systemic immunosuppression or autoimmune disease history was grounds to exclude patients. Comment on this clone: Antigen unknown.

Profiling relied on immunoSEQ multiplex PCR, and the TCRdb table lists in-frame clones only, not all of them. Of 55,000 to 65,000 clones listed, about 85% are singletons. The sequences come from CD4+ or CD8+ T cells sorted from blood, collected in a trial of the OX40 agonist ivuxolimab. The chain employs TRBV2 and TRBJ1-4; 7 bases agree with TRBD1. This TCR derives from an adult with an advanced solid tumor such as melanoma, head and neck, liver or kidney cancer. The CDR3 DNA reads TGTGCCAGCAGACCACAGACAGGGTCGGGGGAAAAACTGTTTTTT. This gives the protein CASRPQTGSGEKLFF. Full variable domain (outside the CDR3, taken from reference TRBV2 and TRBJ1-4): EPEVTQTPSHQVTQMGQEVILRCVPISNHLYFYWYRQILGQKVEFLVSFYNNEISEKSEIFDDQFSVERPDGSNFTLKIRSTKLEDSAMYFCASRPQTGSGEKLFFGSGTQLSVL.